The rows below give T cell receptor beta chains drawn from one sample of a study of cytomegalovirus exposure and HLA in healthy donors. Generated by immunoSEQ multiplex PCR, the TCRdb table keeps only in-frame clones and is missing some. This table holds roughly 150,000 clones, more than 65% found once. Sequencing was performed on PBMCs. These TCRs come from a man aged 50 to 60 in good health and CMV-seropositive. The CDR3 runs from the conserved cysteine through the conserved F or W. A D gene is named only where the DNA matches it firmly. Clone size is not always given. Where it is, it says once, few, many or a class for expanded clones.

D | J | size | V | CDR3 | DNA
- | TRBJ1-1 | - | TRBV2 | CASQPFLDTEAFF | TGTGCCAGCCAACCGTTCCTAGACACTGAAGCTTTCTTT
TRBD2 | TRBJ2-5 | once | TRBV7-6 | CASSLRLAGGKETQYF | TGTGCCAGCAGCCTCCGACTAGCGGGAGGTAAAGAGACCCAGTACTTC
TRBD1 | TRBJ2-5 | - | TRBV28 | CASSSAGTGGVETQYF | TGTGCCAGCAGTTCCGCCGGGACAGGGGGAGTGGAGACCCAGTACTTC
- | TRBJ1-1 | - | TRBV7-3 | CASSLFEGTEAFF | TGTGCCAGCAGCTTATTTGAGGGCACTGAAGCTTTCTTT
TRBD2 | TRBJ2-1 | - | TRBV19 | CASSMGITSGSNEQFF | TGTGCCAGTAGTATGGGTATTACTAGCGGGAGCAATGAGCAGTTCTTC
TRBD1 | TRBJ1-1 | - | TRBV5-1 | CASSLGQGAAEAFF | TGCGCCAGCAGCTTAGGACAGGGGGCCGCTGAAGCTTTCTTT
- | TRBJ1-2 | - | TRBV6-6 | CASSPTLGYTF | TGTGCCAGCAGCCCTACTCTGGGCTACACCTTC
- | TRBJ2-6 | - | TRBV5-6 | CASSFGLSGANVLTF | TGTGCCAGCAGCTTTGGGCTCTCTGGGGCCAACGTCCTGACTTTC
- | TRBJ2-7 | - | TRBV5-1 | CASSHTGTYEQYF | TGCGCCAGCAGCCATACAGGGACCTACGAGCAGTACTTC
TRBD1 | TRBJ1-5 | - | TRBV5-1 | CASSLGTGENQPQHF | TGCGCCAGCAGCTTGGGGACAGGGGAAAATCAGCCCCAGCATTTT
TRBD2 | TRBJ2-1 | - | TRBV11-2 | CASSSRLSGGAQNEQFF | TGCGCCAGCAGCTCTCGACTCAGCGGGGGGGCCCAAAATGAGCAGTTCTTC
TRBD1 | TRBJ1-1 | - | TRBV6-4 | CASARDSLNTEAFF | TGTGCCAGCGCAAGGGACAGCCTGAACACTGAAGCTTTCTTT
- | TRBJ1-5 | few | TRBV9 | CASSGDPGNQPQHF | TGTGCCAGCAGCGGAGACCCAGGAAATCAGCCCCAGCATTTT